A selection of T cell receptor beta chains follows, all from one sample in a study of monozygotic twins with inflammatory bowel disease. TCRdb re-called the 5' RACE reads and gives one entry per CDR3 protein, without DNA. Its table records 110,000 or so distinct CDR3 sequences. Sample: blood. The receptors shown here come from a human donor with ulcerative colitis or Crohn's disease, or a healthy co-twin of an affected twin (not recorded which). The CDR3 runs from the conserved cysteine through the conserved F or W. Each record gives: V gene, clone size, J gene, CDR3 protein. Expanded clones get a size class; other rows say once, few or many, or leave the size out.

>TRBV4-3|NA|TRBJ1-2
CASSQEFGRSFYGYTF
>TRBV7-9|NA|TRBJ2-5
CASSLVQSPIGETQYF
>TRBV7-9|NA|TRBJ2-2
CASSHPLATGELFF
>TRBV20-1|NA|TRBJ2-4
CSATRTSGTSRNIQYF
>TRBV20-1|NA|TRBJ1-3
CSARDRVHAGNTIYF
>TRBV19|NA|TRBJ2-1
CASSGRAPYNEQFF
>TRBV28|NA|TRBJ1-4
CASSFGPGATNEKLFF
>TRBV12-3/TRBV12-4|NA|TRBJ1-6
CASTSGSPLHF
>TRBV20-1|NA|TRBJ2-7
CSARGPPGSSYEQYF
>TRBV11-2|NA|TRBJ2-1
CASRLAGGRYNEQFF
>TRBV12-3/TRBV12-4|NA|TRBJ2-3
CASSLGQRLYTDTQYF
>TRBV6-2/TRBV6-3|NA|TRBJ1-5
CASSPDRTGGDQPQHF
>TRBV7-3|NA|TRBJ2-1
CASSRFPDMVNERFF
>TRBV11-2|NA|TRBJ1-4
CASSLGEEKLFF
>TRBV5-1|NA|TRBJ1-1
CASSLDRDRAEAFF
>TRBV7-7|NA|TRBJ2-7
CASSLGSQGYEQYF
>TRBV15|NA|TRBJ2-5
CATSSWAGAVEETQYF
>TRBV12-3/TRBV12-4|NA|TRBJ2-1
CASSLAGTTYNEQFF
>TRBV7-9|NA|TRBJ2-7
CASSSGGSYEQYF
>TRBV29-1|NA|TRBJ1-1
CSVVTVRKTEAFF
>TRBV5-6|NA|TRBJ2-1
CASSFIGGGLNEQFF
>TRBV2|NA|TRBJ2-1
CATTGPYSYNEQFF
>TRBV7-3|medium-sized|TRBJ2-3
CASSLKPPYLNTDTQYF
>TRBV28|NA|TRBJ2-7
CASTWGDRDSYEQYF
>TRBV20-1|NA|TRBJ1-5
CSAGLWDGQSQPQHF
>TRBV30|NA|TRBJ1-6
CARNGQTNSPLHF
>TRBV6-2/TRBV6-3|NA|TRBJ2-1
CASSPGTPSEQFF
>TRBV12-3/TRBV12-4|NA|TRBJ1-6
CASSFSDSPLHF
>TRBV7-9|NA|TRBJ1-5
CASSLVGTDDQPQHF
>TRBV5-1|NA|TRBJ1-1
CASTTLPDRNTEAFF
>TRBV6-1|NA|TRBJ2-4
CASSSGRVDIQYF
>TRBV20-1|NA|TRBJ2-7
CSARALAGVIYEQYF
>TRBV4-1|NA|TRBJ2-7
CASSLGPSYEQYF
>TRBV28|NA|TRBJ2-7
CASRQTGGGEQYF
>TRBV7-6|NA|TRBJ1-1
CASSLAAVNTEAFF
>TRBV19|NA|TRBJ2-2
CAVAGRDGELFF
>TRBV5-8|NA|TRBJ2-1
CASAGGLGTPNNEQFF
>TRBV24-1|NA|TRBJ2-5
CATSDRRGAGEETQYF
>TRBV12-3/TRBV12-4|NA|TRBJ2-3
CASSYYSGRAQYF
>TRBV7-2|NA|TRBJ2-7
CASSRDTYEQYF
>TRBV19|NA|TRBJ2-7
CASSTQRGHLSSYEQYF
>TRBV5-1|NA|TRBJ1-2
CASSPQVNYGYTF
>TRBV20-1|NA|TRBJ2-7
CSAREGTGGLAGSYEQYF
>TRBV20-1|NA|TRBJ1-5
CSARLTRNQPQHF
>TRBV28|NA|TRBJ1-5
CASSQGGEGQPQHF
>TRBV5-1|NA|TRBJ2-1
CASSRGEDEQFF
>TRBV5-4|NA|TRBJ2-2
CASSSGKTSGTGELFF
>TRBV5-1|NA|TRBJ1-6
CASSLGLPNSPLHF
>TRBV20-1|NA|TRBJ1-5
CSAPLGGTQPQHF
>TRBV20-1|NA|TRBJ2-3
CSAERGSDTQYF
>TRBV5-5|NA|TRBJ1-2
CASSAANPSLGIGYTF
>TRBV7-2|NA|TRBJ2-7
CASSTLAGTYEQYF
>TRBV27|NA|TRBJ1-4
CASTAGSNEKLFF
>TRBV24-1|NA|TRBJ2-1
CATSDSPVGNEQFF